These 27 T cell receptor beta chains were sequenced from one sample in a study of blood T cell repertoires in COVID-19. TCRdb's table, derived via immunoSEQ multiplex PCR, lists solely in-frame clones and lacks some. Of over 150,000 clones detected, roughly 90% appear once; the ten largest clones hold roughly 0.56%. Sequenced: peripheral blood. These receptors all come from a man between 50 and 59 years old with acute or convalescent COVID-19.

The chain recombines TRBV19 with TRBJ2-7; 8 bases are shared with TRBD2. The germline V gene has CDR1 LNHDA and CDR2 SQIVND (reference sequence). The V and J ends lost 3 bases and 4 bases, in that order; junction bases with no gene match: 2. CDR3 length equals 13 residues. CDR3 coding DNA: TGTGCCAGTAGTATGGCGGGAGGATACGAGCAGTACTTC. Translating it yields CASSMAGGYEQYF. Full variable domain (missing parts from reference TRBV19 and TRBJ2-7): DGGITQSPKYLFRKEGQNVTLSCEQNLNHDAMYWYRQDPGQGLRLIYYSQIVNDFQKGDIAEGYSVSREKKESFPLTVTSAQKNPTAFYLCASSMAGGYEQYFGPGTRLTVT.

CDR3 nucleotide sequence: TGTGCCAGCAGTCACTACCGGACAGGGAGAGAGACCCAGTACTTC. Translating it yields CASSHYRTGRETQYF. The V gene is TRBV6-2 or TRBV6-3, the J gene TRBJ2-5; 8 nucleotides match TRBD1. The junction had 9 bases not matched to a gene; V was cut back by 5 bases and J by 4 bases. The CDR3 runs to 15 residues. CDR1 and CDR2 from the germline V gene are MNHEY and SVGEGT.

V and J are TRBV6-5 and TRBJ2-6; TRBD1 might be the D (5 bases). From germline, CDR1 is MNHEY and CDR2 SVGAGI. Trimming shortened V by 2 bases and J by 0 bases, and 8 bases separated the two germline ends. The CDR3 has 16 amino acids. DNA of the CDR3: TGTGCCAGCAGTTACCGACAGACCTCTGGGGCCAACGTCCTGACTTTC. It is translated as CASSYRQTSGANVLTF.

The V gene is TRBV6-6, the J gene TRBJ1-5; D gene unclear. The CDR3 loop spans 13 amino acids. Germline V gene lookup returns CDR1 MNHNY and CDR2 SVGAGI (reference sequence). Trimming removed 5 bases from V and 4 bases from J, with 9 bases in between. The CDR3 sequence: CASSSGPNQPQHF. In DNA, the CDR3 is TGTGCCAGCAGTAGCGGGCCAAATCAGCCCCAGCATTTT.

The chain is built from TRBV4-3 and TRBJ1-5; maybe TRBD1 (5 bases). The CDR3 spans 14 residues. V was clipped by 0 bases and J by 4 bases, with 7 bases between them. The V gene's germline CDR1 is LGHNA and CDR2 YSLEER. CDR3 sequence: CASSQDPGNQPQHF. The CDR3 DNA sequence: TGCGCCAGCAGCCAAGATCCAGGGAATCAGCCCCAGCATTTT.

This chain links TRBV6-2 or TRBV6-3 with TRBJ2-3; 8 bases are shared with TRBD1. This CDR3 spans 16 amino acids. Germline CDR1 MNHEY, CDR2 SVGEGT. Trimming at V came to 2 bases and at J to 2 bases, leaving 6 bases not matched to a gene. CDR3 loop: CASSYETGEYTDTQYF. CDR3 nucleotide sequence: TGTGCCAGCAGTTACGAGACAGGGGAATACACAGATACGCAGTATTTT.

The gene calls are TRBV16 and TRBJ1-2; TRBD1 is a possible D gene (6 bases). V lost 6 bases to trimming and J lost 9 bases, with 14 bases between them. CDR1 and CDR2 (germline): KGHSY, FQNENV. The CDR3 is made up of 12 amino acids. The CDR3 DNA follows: TGTGCCAGCAGTCAAAGCAGGGGTAGCTACACCTTC. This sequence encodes CASSQSRGSYTF. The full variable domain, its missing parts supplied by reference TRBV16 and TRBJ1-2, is GEEVAQTPKHLVRGEGQKAKLYCAPIKGHSYVFWYQQVLKNEFKFLISFQNENVFDETGMPKERFSAKCLPNSPCSLEIQATKLEDSAVYFCASSQSRGSYTFGSGTRLTVV.

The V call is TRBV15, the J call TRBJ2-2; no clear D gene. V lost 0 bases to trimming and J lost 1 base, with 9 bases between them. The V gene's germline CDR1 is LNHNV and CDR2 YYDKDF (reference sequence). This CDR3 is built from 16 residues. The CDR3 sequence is CATSRDFNWNTGELFF. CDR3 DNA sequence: TGTGCCACCAGCAGAGATTTTAACTGGAACACCGGGGAGCTGTTTTTT.

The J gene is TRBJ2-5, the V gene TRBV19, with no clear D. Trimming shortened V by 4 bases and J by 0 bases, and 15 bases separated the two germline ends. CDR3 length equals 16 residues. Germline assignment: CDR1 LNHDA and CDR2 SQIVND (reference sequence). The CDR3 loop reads CASSTLDTLYQETQYF. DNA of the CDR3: TGTGCCAGTAGTACCCTTGACACGCTGTACCAAGAGACCCAGTACTTC.

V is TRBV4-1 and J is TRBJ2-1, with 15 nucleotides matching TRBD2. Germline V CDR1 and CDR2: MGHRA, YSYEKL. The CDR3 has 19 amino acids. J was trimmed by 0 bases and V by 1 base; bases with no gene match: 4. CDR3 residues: CASSQAPGLAGGSYNEQFF. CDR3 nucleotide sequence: TGCGCCAGCAGCCAAGCCCCGGGACTAGCGGGAGGCTCCTACAATGAGCAGTTCTTC.

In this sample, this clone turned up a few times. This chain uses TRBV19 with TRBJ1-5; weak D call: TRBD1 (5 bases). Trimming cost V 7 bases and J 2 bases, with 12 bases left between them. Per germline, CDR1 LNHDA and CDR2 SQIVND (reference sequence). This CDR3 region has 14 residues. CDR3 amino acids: CASNIRVGNQPQHF. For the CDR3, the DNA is TGTGCCAGTAATATCAGGGTCGGCAATCAGCCCCAGCATTTT.

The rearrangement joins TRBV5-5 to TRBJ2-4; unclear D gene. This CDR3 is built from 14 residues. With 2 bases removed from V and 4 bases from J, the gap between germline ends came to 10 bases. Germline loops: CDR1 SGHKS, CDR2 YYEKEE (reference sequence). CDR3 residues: CASSFMAQKNIQYF. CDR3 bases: TGTGCCAGCAGCTTCATGGCACAGAAAAACATTCAGTACTTC.

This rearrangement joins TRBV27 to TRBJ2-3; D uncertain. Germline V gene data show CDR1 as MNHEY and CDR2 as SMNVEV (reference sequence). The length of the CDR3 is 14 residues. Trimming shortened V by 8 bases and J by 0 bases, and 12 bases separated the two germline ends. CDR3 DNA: TGTGCCAGCCGAACTTTGACTAGCACAGATACGCAGTATTTT. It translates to CASRTLTSTDTQYF.

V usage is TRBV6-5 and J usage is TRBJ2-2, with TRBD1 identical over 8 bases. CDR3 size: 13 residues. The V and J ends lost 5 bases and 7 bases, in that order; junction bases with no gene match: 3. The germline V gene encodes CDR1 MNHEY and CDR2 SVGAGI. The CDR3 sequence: CASSRQGYGELFF. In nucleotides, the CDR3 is TGTGCCAGCAGTAGACAGGGGTACGGGGAGCTGTTTTTT.

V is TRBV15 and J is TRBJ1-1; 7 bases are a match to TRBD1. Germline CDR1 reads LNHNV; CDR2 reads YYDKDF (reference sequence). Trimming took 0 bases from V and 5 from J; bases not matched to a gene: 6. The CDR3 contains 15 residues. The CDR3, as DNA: TGTGCCACCAGCAGAGAACGGGACAGTAGTACTGAAGCTTTCTTT. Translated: CATSRERDSSTEAFF.

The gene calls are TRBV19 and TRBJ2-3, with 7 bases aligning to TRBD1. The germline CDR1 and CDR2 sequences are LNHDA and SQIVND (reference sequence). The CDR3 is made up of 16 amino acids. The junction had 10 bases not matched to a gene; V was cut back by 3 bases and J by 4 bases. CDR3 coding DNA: TGTGCCAGTAGTATGGACAAGCAGGGGGTATCAGATACGCAGTATTTT. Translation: CASSMDKQGVSDTQYF.

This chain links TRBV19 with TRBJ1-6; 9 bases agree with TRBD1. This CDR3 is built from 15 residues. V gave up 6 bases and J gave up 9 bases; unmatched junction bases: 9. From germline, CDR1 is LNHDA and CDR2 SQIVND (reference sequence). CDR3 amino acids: CASSRGQGIGSPLHF. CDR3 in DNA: TGTGCCAGTAGCCGAGGACAGGGGATTGGTTCACCCCTCCACTTT. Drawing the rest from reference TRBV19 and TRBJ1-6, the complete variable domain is DGGITQSPKYLFRKEGQNVTLSCEQNLNHDAMYWYRQDPGQGLRLIYYSQIVNDFQKGDIAEGYSVSREKKESFPLTVTSAQKNPTAFYLCASSRGQGIGSPLHFGNGTRLTVT.

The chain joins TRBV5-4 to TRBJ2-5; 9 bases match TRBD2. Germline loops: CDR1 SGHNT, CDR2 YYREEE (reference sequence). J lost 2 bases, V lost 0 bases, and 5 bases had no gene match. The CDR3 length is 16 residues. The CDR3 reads CASSLATSGGQETQYF. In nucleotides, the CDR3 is TGTGCCAGCAGCTTGGCGACTAGCGGAGGACAAGAGACCCAGTACTTC. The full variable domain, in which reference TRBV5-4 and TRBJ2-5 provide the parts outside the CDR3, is ETGVTQSPTHLIKTRGQQVTLRCSSQSGHNTVSWYQQALGQGPQFIFQYYREEENGRGNFPPRFSGLQFPNYSSELNVNALELDDSALYLCASSLATSGGQETQYFGPGTRLLVL.

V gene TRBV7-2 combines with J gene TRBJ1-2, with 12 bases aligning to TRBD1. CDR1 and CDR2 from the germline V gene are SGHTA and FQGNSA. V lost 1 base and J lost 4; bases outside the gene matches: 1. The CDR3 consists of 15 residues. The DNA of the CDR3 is TGTGCCAGCAGCTTAGAGGGACAGGGGGCCTATGGCTACACCTTC. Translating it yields CASSLEGQGAYGYTF. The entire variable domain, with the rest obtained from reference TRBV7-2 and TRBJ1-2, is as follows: GAGVSQSPSNKVTEKGKDVELRCDPISGHTALYWYRQSLGQGLEFLIYFQGNSAPDKSGLPSDRFSAERTGGSVSTLTIQRTQQEDSAVYLCASSLEGQGAYGYTFGSGTRLTVV.

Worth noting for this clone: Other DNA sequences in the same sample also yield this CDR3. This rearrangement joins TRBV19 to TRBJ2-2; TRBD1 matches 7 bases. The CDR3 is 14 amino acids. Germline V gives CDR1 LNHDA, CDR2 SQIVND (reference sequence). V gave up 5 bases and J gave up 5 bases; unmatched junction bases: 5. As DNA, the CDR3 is TGTGCCAGTAGTCTTACAGGGGCAACCGGGGAGCTGTTTTTT. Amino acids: CASSLTGATGELFF. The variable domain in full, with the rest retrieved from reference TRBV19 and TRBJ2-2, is DGGITQSPKYLFRKEGQNVTLSCEQNLNHDAMYWYRQDPGQGLRLIYYSQIVNDFQKGDIAEGYSVSREKKESFPLTVTSAQKNPTAFYLCASSLTGATGELFFGEGSRLTVL.

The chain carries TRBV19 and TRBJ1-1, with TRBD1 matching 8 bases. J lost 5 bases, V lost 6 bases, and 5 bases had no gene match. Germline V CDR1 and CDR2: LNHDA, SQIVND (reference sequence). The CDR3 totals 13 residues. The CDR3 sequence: CASSRQGRTEAFF. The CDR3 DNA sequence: TGTGCCAGTAGCAGACAGGGGAGGACTGAAGCTTTCTTT.

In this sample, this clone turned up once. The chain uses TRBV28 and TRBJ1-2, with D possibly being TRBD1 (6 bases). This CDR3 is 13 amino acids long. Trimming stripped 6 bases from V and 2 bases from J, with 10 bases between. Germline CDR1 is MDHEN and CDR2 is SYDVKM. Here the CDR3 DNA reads TGTGCCAGCAGCGCTACAGGGAACTATGGCTACACCTTC. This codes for CASSATGNYGYTF.

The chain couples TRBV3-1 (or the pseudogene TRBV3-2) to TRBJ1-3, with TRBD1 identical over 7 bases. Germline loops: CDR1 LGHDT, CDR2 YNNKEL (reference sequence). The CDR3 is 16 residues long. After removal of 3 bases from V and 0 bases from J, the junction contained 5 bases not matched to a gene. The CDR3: CASSHEGGSSGNTIYF. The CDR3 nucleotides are TGTGCCAGCAGCCACGAAGGGGGCAGCTCTGGAAACACCATATATTTT.

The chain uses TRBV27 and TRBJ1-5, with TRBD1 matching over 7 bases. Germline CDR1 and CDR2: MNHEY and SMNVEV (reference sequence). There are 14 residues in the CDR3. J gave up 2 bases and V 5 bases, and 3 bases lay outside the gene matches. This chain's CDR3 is CASSPGQGNQPQHF. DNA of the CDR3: TGTGCCAGCAGTCCCGGACAGGGCAATCAGCCCCAGCATTTT.

The CDR3 spells CASSQELNRATEAFF. The CDR3 DNA sequence: TGCGCCAGCAGCCAAGAACTGAACAGGGCCACTGAAGCTTTCTTT. The J gene is TRBJ1-1, the V gene TRBV4-1; the D gene is possibly TRBD1 (6 bases). V lost 0 bases, J lost 4 bases, and 12 bases lay in between. The CDR3 consists of 15 residues. Germline V lookup: CDR1 MGHRA, CDR2 YSYEKL.

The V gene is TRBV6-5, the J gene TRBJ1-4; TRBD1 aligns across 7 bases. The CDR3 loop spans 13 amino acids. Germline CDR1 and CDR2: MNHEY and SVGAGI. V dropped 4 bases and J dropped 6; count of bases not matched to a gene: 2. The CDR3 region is CASSFRGDEKLFF. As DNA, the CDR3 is TGTGCCAGCAGTTTCAGGGGGGATGAAAAACTGTTTTTT.

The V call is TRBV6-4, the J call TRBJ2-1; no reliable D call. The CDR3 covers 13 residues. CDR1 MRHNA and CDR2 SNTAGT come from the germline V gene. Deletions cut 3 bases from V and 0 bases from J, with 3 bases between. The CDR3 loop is CASSEYSYNEQFF. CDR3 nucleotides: TGTGCCAGCAGTGAATACTCCTACAATGAGCAGTTCTTC.